This paragraph covers one TCR beta chain sequence. The antigen is not known. Libraries were made from TCR beta cDNA, and they carried unique molecular identifiers. Yield was around 500,000 cDNA molecules from about 1 to 10 million T cells. TCRdb itself ran the PCR reads through MiXCR, one entry per CDR3 protein. Of approximately 360,000 distinct CDR3 sequences listed, roughly 36% are singletons. This sample was taken from a study of post-analysis software for immune sequencing data. Study at large: Courses of disease covered relapsing-remitting, secondary progressive and progressive-relapsing multiple sclerosis. Whole-study findings and limits: Controls showed lower frequencies than patients for five TRBV segments, and TRBV5-6, TRBV5-1 and TRBV20-1 were among these. Multiple sclerosis patients had significantly lower normalized Chao1 diversity than controls.

Trimming took 2 bases from V and 2 from J; bases not matched to a gene: 7. In germline, CDR1 is MGHRA, CDR2 YSYEKL. CDR3 length: 17 residues. The sample taken for sequencing was blood. The V and J genes are TRBV4-1 and TRBJ2-5; the match to TRBD2 covers 11 bases. The origin of this receptor is a girl aged 10 to 17 with multiple sclerosis. The CDR3 DNA is TGCGCCAGCAGCCAAATGACTAGCGGGGAGTATCAAGAGACCCAGTACTTC. Translating gives CASSQMTSGEYQETQYF.